This entry describes one T cell receptor (beta chain). This entry belongs to a study of blood T cell repertoires in COVID-19. Sequencing was performed with immunoSEQ multiplex PCR; in TCRdb, only in-frame clones are kept and a portion is missing. The table has under 500,000 clones, around 89% seen once; the top ten hold approximately 4.5%. Between the trimmed V and J ends, which lost 0 bases and 2 bases, there was a span of 9 bases. Germline CDR1 and CDR2: SGHRS and YFSETQ. The CDR3 has 15 residues. The clonotype was recovered from a young woman with acute or convalescent COVID-19. Material: peripheral blood. This sequence joins TRBV5-1 and TRBJ1-3; D not certain. CDR3 coding DNA: TGCGCCAGCAGCTTGGATGGCGGGCCTGGAAACACCATATATTTT. Amino acids: CASSLDGGPGNTIYF.